This T cell receptor beta chain was found in a study of blood T cell repertoires in COVID-19. About the study: The study drew acute and convalescent COVID-19 samples from the United States, Italy and Spain.

Per the original methods: Estimates of nucleated cell counts were drawn from the amplification of reference gene primers. TCRdb's table, derived via immunoSEQ multiplex PCR, lists solely in-frame clones and lacks some. V and J calls and clone size are given by that table; D and trimming were obtained from the DNA. The top ten hold roughly a fifth of the sample, which has about 150,000 clones, around 83% seen once. This clone was detected only a few times. Trimming stripped 1 base from V and 0 bases from J, with 10 bases between. Germline CDR1 SGHDT, CDR2 YYEEEE. This CDR3 contains 15 residues. The specimen was peripheral blood. The receptor was derived from a woman aged 65 to 85 who had recovered from COVID-19. The rearrangement joins TRBV5-6 to TRBJ1-1; unclear D gene. The CDR3 loop reads CASSLPGVMNTEAFF. CDR3 sequence (DNA): TGTGCCAGCAGCTTGCCCGGGGTCATGAACACTGAAGCTTTCTTT.